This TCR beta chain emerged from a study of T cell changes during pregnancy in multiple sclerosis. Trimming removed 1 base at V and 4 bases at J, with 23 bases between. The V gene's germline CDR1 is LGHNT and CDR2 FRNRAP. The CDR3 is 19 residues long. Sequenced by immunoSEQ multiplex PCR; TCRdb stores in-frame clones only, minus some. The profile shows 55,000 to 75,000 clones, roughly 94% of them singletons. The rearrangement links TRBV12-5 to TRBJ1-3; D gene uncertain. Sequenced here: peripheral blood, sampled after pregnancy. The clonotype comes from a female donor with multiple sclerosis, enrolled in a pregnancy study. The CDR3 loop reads CASGLGPGVLQIKGNTIYF. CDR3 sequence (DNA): TGTGCTAGTGGTTTGGGACCGGGAGTTTTGCAAATAAAGGGAAACACCATATATTTT.